This TCR beta chain is from a study of technical replicates of blood from a few donors. V was clipped by 5 bases and J by 2 bases, with 13 bases between them. This CDR3 has 15 residues. CDR1 LNHNV and CDR2 YYDKDF come from the germline V gene (reference sequence). The method was immunoSEQ multiplex PCR; TCRdb's version includes in-frame clones alone and lacks a portion of them. Among around 80,000 clones listed, approximately 98% were seen once. Sequencing was carried out using T cells isolated from PBMCs. The chain uses TRBV15 and TRBJ1-5; maybe TRBD1 (6 bases). This TCR was sampled from a human donor in good health. This CDR3 is CATSYTYRGNQPQHF. CDR3 coding DNA: TGTGCCACCAGCTATACTTACAGGGGCAATCAGCCCCAGCATTTT. The full variable domain, its missing parts supplied by reference TRBV15 and TRBJ1-5, is DAMVIQNPRYQVTQFGKPVTLSCSQTLNHNVMYWYQQKSSQAPKLLFHYYDKDFNNEADTPDNFQSRRPNTSFCFLDIRSPGLGDTAMYLCATSYTYRGNQPQHFGDGTRLSIL.